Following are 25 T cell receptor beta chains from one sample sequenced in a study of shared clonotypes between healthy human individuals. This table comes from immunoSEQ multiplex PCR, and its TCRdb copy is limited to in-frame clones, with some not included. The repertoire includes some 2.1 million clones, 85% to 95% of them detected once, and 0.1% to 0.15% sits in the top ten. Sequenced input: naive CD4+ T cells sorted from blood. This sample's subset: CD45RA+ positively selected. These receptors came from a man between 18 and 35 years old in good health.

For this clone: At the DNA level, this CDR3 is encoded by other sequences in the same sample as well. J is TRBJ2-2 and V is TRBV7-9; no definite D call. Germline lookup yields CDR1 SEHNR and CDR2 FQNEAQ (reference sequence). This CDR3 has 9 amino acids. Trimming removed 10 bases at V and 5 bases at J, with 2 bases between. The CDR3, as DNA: TGTGCCACTACCGGGGAGCTGTTTTTT. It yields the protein CATTGELFF.

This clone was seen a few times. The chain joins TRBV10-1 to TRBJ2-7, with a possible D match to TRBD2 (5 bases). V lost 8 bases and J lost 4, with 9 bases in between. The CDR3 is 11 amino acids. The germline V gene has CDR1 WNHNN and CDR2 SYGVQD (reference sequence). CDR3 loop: CASYEGYEQYF. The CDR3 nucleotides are TGCGCCAGCTACGAGGGATACGAGCAGTACTTC.

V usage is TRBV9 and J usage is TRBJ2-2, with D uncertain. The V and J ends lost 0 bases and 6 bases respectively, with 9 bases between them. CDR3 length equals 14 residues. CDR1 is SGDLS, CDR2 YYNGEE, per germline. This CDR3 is CASSVAIYPGELFF. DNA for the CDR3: TGTGCCAGCAGCGTAGCGATCTACCCCGGGGAGCTGTTTTTT.

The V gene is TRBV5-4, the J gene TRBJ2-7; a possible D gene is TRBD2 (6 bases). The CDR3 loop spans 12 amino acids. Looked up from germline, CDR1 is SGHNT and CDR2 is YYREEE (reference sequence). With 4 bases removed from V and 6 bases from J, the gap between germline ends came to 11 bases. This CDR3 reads CASSPGLSEQYF. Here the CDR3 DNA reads TGTGCCAGCAGCCCCGGACTATCCGAGCAGTACTTC.

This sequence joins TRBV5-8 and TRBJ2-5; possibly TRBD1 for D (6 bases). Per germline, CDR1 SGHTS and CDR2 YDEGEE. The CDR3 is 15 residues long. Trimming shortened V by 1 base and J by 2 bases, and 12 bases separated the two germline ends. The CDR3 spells CASSLSWTEQETQYF. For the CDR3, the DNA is TGTGCCAGCAGCTTGTCGTGGACAGAACAAGAGACCCAGTACTTC.

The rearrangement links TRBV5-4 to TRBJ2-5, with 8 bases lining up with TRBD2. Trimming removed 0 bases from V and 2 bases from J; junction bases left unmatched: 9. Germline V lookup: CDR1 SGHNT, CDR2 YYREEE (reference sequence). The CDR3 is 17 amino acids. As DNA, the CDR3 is TGTGCCAGCAGCTTGGCCGGGAGGGGAGGGGAACAAGAGACCCAGTACTTC. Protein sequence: CASSLAGRGGEQETQYF.

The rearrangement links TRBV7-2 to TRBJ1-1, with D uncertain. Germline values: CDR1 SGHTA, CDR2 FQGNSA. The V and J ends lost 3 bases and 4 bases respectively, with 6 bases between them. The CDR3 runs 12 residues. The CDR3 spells CASSFGFTEAFF. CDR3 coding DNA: TGTGCCAGCAGCTTTGGGTTCACTGAAGCTTTCTTT.

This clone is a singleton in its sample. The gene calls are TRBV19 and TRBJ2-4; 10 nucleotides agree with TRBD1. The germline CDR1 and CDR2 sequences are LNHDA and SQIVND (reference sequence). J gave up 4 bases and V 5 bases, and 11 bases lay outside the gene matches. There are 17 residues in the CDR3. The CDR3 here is CASSLTGTGDFKNIQYF. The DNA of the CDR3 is TGTGCCAGTAGTTTAACCGGGACAGGGGATTTTAAAAACATTCAGTACTTC.

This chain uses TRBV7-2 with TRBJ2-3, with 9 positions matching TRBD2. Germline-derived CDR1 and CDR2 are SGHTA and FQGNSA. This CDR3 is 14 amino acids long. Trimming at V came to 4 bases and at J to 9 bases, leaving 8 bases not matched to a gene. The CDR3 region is CASSSSTSGITQYF. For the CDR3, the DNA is TGTGCCAGCAGCTCCTCGACTAGCGGTATAACGCAGTATTTT.

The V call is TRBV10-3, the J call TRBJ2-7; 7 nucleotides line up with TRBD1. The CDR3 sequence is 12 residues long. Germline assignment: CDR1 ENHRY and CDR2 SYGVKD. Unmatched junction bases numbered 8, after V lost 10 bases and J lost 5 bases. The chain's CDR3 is CATRQGIDEQYF. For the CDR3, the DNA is TGTGCCACACGACAGGGAATCGACGAGCAGTACTTC.

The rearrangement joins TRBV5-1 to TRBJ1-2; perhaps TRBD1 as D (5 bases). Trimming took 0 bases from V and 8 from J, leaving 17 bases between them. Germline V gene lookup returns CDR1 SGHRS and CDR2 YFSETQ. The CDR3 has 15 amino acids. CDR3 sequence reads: CASSLALAGSAGYTF. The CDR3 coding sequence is TGCGCCAGCAGCTTGGCCTTGGCAGGGTCTGCCGGCTACACCTTC.

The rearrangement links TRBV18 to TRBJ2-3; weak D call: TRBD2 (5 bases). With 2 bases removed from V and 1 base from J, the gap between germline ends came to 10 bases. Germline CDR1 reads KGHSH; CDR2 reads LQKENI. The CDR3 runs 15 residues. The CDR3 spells CASSPERSGTDTQYF. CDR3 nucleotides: TGTGCCAGCTCACCAGAGCGGAGCGGCACAGATACGCAGTATTTT.

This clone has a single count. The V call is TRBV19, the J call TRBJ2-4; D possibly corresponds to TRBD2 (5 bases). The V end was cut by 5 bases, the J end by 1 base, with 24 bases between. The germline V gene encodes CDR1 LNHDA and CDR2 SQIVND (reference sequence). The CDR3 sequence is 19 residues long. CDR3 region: CASSLATTGRFGAKNIQYF. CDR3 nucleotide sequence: TGTGCCAGTAGTTTAGCGACTACGGGTCGTTTCGGTGCCAAAAACATTCAGTACTTC.

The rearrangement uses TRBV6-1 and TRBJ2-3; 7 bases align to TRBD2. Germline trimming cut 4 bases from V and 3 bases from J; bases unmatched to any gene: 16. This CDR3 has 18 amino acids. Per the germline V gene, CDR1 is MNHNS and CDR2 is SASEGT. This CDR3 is CASSVSGRLVSPTDTQYF. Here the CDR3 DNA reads TGTGCCAGCAGTGTATCCGGGAGGCTAGTTTCCCCAACAGATACGCAGTATTTT.

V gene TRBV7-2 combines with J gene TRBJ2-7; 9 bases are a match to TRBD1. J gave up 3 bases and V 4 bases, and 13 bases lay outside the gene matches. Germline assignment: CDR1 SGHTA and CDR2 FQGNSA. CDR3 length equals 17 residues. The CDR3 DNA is TGTGCCAGCAGCTCATACACGTGGGACAGGGTAGGCTACGAGCAGTACTTC. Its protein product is CASSSYTWDRVGYEQYF.

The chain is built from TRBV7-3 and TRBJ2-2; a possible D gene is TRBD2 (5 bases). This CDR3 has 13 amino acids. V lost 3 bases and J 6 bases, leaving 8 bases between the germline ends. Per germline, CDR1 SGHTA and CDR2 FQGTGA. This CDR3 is CASSFGGPGELFF. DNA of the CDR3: TGTGCCAGCAGCTTTGGCGGGCCCGGGGAGCTGTTTTTT. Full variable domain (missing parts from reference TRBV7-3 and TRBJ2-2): GAGVSQTPSNKVTEKGKYVELRCDPISGHTALYWYRQSLGQGPEFLIYFQGTGAADDSGLPNDRFFAVRPEGSVSTLKIQRTERGDSAVYLCASSFGGPGELFFGEGSRLTVL.

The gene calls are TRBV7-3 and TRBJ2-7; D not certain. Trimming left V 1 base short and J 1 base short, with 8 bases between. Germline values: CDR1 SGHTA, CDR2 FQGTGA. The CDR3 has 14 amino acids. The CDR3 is CASSLKASSYEQYF. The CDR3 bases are TGTGCCAGCAGCTTAAAGGCTTCATCCTACGAGCAGTACTTC.

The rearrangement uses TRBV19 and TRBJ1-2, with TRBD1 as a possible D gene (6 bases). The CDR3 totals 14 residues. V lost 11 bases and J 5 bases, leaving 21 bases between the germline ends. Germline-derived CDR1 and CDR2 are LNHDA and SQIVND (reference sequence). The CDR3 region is CASRETGQDYGYTF. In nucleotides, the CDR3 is TGTGCCTCTCGGGAGACAGGCCAGGATTATGGCTACACCTTC.

The CDR3 nucleotides read TGTGCCATCAGTGAGAGTAGGGGGTTGGTCTATGGCTACACCTTC. Translating gives CAISESRGLVYGYTF. This chain uses TRBV10-3 with TRBJ1-2; a weak D match, TRBD1 (6 bases). This CDR3 spans 15 amino acids. Germline loops: CDR1 ENHRY, CDR2 SYGVKD. The V gene lost 2 bases and the J gene lost 4 bases, with 14 bases spanning the gap.

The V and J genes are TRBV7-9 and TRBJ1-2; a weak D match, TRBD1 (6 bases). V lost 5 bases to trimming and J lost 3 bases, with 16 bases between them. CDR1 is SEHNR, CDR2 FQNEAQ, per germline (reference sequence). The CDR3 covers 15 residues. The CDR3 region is CASSVYRVEDYGYTF. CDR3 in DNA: TGTGCCAGCAGCGTATACAGGGTCGAGGACTATGGCTACACCTTC.

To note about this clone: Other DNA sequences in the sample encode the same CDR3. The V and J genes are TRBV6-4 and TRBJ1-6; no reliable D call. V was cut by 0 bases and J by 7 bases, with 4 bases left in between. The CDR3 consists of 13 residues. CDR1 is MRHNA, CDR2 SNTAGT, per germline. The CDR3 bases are TGTGCCAGCAGTGACTCGGGGAATTCACCCCTCCACTTT. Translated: CASSDSGNSPLHF.

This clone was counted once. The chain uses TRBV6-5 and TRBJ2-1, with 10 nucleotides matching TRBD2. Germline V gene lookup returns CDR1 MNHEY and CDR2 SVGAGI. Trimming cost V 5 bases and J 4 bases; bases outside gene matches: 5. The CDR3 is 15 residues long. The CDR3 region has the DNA TGTGCCAGCAGTCGCCCTAGCGGGAGTTACAATGAGCAGTTCTTC. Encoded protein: CASSRPSGSYNEQFF.

As DNA, the CDR3 is TGTGCCTGGAGTCTCGACGGTACAGATACGCAGTATTTT. It codes for CAWSLDGTDTQYF. The gene calls are TRBV30 and TRBJ2-3, with no clear D. V was cut by 2 bases and J by 3 bases, with 9 bases left in between. The CDR3 runs 13 residues. Germline loops: CDR1 GTSNPN, CDR2 SVGIG (reference sequence).

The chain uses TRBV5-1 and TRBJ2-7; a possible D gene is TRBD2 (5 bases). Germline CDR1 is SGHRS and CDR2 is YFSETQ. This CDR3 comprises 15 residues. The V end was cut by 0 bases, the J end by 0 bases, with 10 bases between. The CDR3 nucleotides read TGCGCCAGCAGCTTGGTCAGCGGTCCCTCCTACGAGCAGTACTTC. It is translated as CASSLVSGPSYEQYF.

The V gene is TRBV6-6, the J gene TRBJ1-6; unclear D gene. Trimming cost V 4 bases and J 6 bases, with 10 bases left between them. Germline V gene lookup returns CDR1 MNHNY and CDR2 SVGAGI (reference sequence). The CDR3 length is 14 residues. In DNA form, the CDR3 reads TGTGCCAGCAGTTTTCAGGATGCTAATTCACCCCTCCACTTT. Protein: CASSFQDANSPLHF.